The clone carrying this T cell receptor (beta chain) appeared a single time. This sample stems from a study of blood T cell repertoires in COVID-19. Study details: COVID-19 samples from acute and convalescent phases originated in the United States, Italy and Spain.

TCRdb's copy holds only in-frame clones and misses some; the assay was immunoSEQ multiplex PCR. This table has 200,000 to 250,000 clones, approximately 90% appearing once. The CDR3 has 16 residues. From germline, CDR1 is SGHRS and CDR2 YFSETQ. V lost 2 bases to trimming and J lost 7 bases; unmatched junction nucleotides: 12. Input material: peripheral blood. V and J are TRBV5-1 and TRBJ2-1; 7 nucleotides agree with TRBD1. The sequence came from a man younger than 45 with acute or convalescent COVID-19. CDR3 DNA: TGCGCCAGCAGCTTAGTTTACGGGACAGTTAATAATGAGCAGTTCTTC. Translated: CASSLVYGTVNNEQFF.